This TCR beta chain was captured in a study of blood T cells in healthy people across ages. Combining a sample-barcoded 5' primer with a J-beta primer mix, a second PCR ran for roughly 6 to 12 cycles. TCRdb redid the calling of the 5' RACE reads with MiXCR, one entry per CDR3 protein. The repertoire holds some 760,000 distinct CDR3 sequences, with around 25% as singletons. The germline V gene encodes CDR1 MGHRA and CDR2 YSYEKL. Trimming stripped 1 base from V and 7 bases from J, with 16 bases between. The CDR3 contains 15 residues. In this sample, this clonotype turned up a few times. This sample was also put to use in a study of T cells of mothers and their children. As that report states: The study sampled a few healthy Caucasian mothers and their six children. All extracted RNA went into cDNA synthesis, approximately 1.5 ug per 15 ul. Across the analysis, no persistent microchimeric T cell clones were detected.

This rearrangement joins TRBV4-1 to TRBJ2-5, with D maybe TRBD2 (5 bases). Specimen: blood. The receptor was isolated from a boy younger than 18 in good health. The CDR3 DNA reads TGCGCCAGCAGCCAAGGGCTAGCAGGTGTAGGGACCCAGTACTTC. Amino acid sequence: CASSQGLAGVGTQYF.